The 23 T cell receptor beta chains below all came from one sample that was sequenced in a study of cytomegalovirus exposure and HLA in healthy donors. Primers included in the PCR were 60 Vbeta and 13 Jbeta primers. Measured with immunoSEQ multiplex PCR; TCRdb has only the in-frame clones, and not every one. The sample records about 170,000 clones, 79% being singletons. Specimen: PBMCs. The receptor set was obtained from a woman aged 50 to 60 in good health and CMV-seronegative.

On this clone: A read error may account for a junction end that differs from germline. The V and J genes are TRBV7-9 and TRBJ2-5, with 7 positions matching TRBD1. CDR1 and CDR2 (germline): SEHNR, FQNEAQ (reference sequence). CDR3 length: 13 amino acids. The CDR3 bases are TGTTCCAGCAGCTTGGACAGGCAAGAGACCCAGTACTTC. Translated, it gives CSSSLDRQETQYF.

This clone was counted a few times. J is TRBJ1-1 and V is TRBV25-1; 8 bases are a match to TRBD1. V lost 4 bases, J lost 4 bases, and 5 bases stayed unmatched. The CDR3 runs to 14 residues. Germline V lookup: CDR1 MGHDK, CDR2 SYGVNS. The CDR3 DNA follows: TGTGCCAGCAGTGGGACAGGGATTGGCACTGAAGCTTTCTTT. Protein: CASSGTGIGTEAFF.

The gene calls are TRBV15 and TRBJ2-7, with 7 bases fitting TRBD2. The trim removed 0 bases at V and 7 bases at J, leaving 9 bases unmatched. CDR3 length: 15 residues. Germline V lookup: CDR1 LNHNV, CDR2 YYDKDF (reference sequence). The CDR3 spells CATSREREGPGEQYF. The CDR3 DNA reads as TGTGCCACCAGCAGAGAGAGGGAGGGCCCGGGGGAGCAGTACTTC.

The V and J genes are TRBV6-5 and TRBJ2-3; D possibly corresponds to TRBD2 (6 bases). CDR3 length: 11 amino acids. The germline gives CDR1 MNHEY, CDR2 SVGAGI. Trimming removed 8 bases from V and 7 bases from J, with 10 bases in between. The CDR3 DNA reads as TGTGCCAGCGGGGACTCCAATACGCAGTATTTT. This translates into CASGDSNTQYF.

The chain has TRBV4-3 and TRBJ1-5, with 8 bases matching TRBD1. The CDR3 contains 15 residues. In germline, CDR1 is LGHNA, CDR2 YSLEER. J lost 2 bases, V lost 2 bases, and 2 bases had no gene match. CDR3 in DNA: TGCGCCAGCAGCCAAAACAGGGGGGGCAATCAGCCCCAGCATTTT. It encodes CASSQNRGGNQPQHF.

The V gene is TRBV2, the J gene TRBJ2-1, with D maybe TRBD1 (6 bases). Trimming took off 8 bases at V and 5 bases at J, with 16 bases between the two ends. Germline CDR1 is SNHLY and CDR2 is FYNNEI. The CDR3 contains 14 residues. CDR3 sequence reads: CASSKPGVNNEQFF. CDR3 coding DNA: TGTGCCAGCTCGAAACCAGGGGTTAACAATGAGCAGTTCTTC.

The chain recombines TRBV19 with TRBJ1-1; 7 bases line up with TRBD1. The V segment lost 2 bases and the J segment 9 bases; nucleotides outside the gene matches: 15. Germline V lookup: CDR1 LNHDA, CDR2 SQIVND (reference sequence). This CDR3 contains 16 residues. CDR3 loop: CASSIFSGPDRDKAFF. Written as DNA, the CDR3 is TGTGCCAGTAGTATATTTTCAGGGCCCGACAGGGATAAAGCTTTCTTT.

The rearrangement links TRBV28 to TRBJ2-7; the D is unclear. This CDR3 has 15 residues. V dropped 6 bases and J dropped 0 bases, with 15 bases sitting between them. Germline V gene lookup returns CDR1 MDHEN and CDR2 SYDVKM. DNA for the CDR3: TGTGCCAGCAGCGCACCGGGTACCCTCTCCTACGAGCAGTACTTC. Its translation: CASSAPGTLSYEQYF.

The V and J genes are TRBV4-3 and TRBJ2-1; 7 bases are shared with TRBD1. Germline V gives CDR1 LGHNA, CDR2 YSLEER. V shed 1 base and J 0 bases; nucleotides not matched to a gene: 6. The CDR3 is made up of 17 amino acids. DNA of the CDR3: TGCGCCAGCAGCCAAGGTCCATCAGGGGGCTCCTACAATGAGCAGTTCTTC. Translation: CASSQGPSGGSYNEQFF.

This clone has more than one count but fewer than ten. The chain has TRBV14 and TRBJ2-3; D uncertain. Trimming stripped 0 bases from V and 6 bases from J, with 13 bases between. This CDR3 spans 15 amino acids. CDR1 SGHDN and CDR2 FVKESK come from the germline V gene. As DNA, the CDR3 is TGTGCCAGCAGCCAAGAAGCGACGATTAGGGATACGCAGTATTTT. Protein product: CASSQEATIRDTQYF.

The rearrangement links TRBV5-6 to TRBJ2-7, with D unclear. The V end lost 4 bases, the J end lost 4 bases, and 15 bases lay between the germline ends. The length of the CDR3 is 14 residues. Germline-derived CDR1 and CDR2 are SGHDT and YYEEEE. For the CDR3, the DNA is TGTGCCAGCAGCCCCTTAATGTCGGGTTACGAGCAGTACTTC. Its protein is CASSPLMSGYEQYF.

The rearrangement uses TRBV5-4 and TRBJ1-2; a possible D gene is TRBD1 (6 bases). CDR1 SGHNT and CDR2 YYREEE come from the germline V gene (reference sequence). CDR3 size: 14 residues. Trimming took 4 bases from V and 1 from J, leaving 11 bases between them. CDR3 amino acids: CASSPGADNYGYTF. The CDR3 DNA follows: TGTGCCAGCAGCCCAGGGGCGGATAACTATGGCTACACCTTC.

The chain uses TRBV6-5 and TRBJ1-4; D is perhaps TRBD1 (6 bases). The CDR3 spans 15 residues. The germline gives CDR1 MNHEY, CDR2 SVGAGI. The V end was cut by 2 bases, the J end by 2 bases, with 9 bases between. CDR3 protein: CASSYDRWTNEKLFF. CDR3 bases: TGTGCCAGCAGTTACGACAGGTGGACTAATGAAAAACTGTTTTTT.

The rearrangement uses TRBV2 and TRBJ1-2, with 9 bases matching TRBD1. V was clipped by 2 bases and J by 1 base; unmatched bases: 2. CDR3 size: 15 residues. Per the germline V gene, CDR1 is SNHLY and CDR2 is FYNNEI. CDR3 loop: CASSENRGHNYGYTF. The CDR3 DNA reads as TGTGCCAGCAGTGAAAACAGGGGGCATAACTATGGCTACACCTTC.

The chain is built from TRBV4-3 and TRBJ2-7; TRBD1 might be the D (6 bases). V gave up 1 base and J gave up 3 bases, with 13 bases separating them. This CDR3 is 15 amino acids long. In germline, CDR1 is LGHNA, CDR2 YSLEER. The CDR3 protein is CASSQGARGGYEQYF. CDR3 nucleotides: TGCGCCAGCAGCCAAGGAGCCAGGGGCGGCTACGAGCAGTACTTC.

In its sample, this clone was seen once. The chain combines TRBV7-9 with TRBJ2-7; 10 positions match TRBD1. Germline CDR1 is SEHNR and CDR2 is FQNEAQ (reference sequence). The V and J ends lost 6 bases and 4 bases, in that order; junction bases with no gene match: 9. CDR3 length equals 15 residues. CDR3 in DNA: TGTGCCAGCAGTTTACCGGGACAGGGGAGGTACGAGCAGTACTTC. Amino acid sequence: CASSLPGQGRYEQYF. Drawing the rest from reference TRBV7-9 and TRBJ2-7, the complete variable domain is DTGVSQNPRHKITKRGQNVTFRCDPISEHNRLYWYRQTLGQGPEFLTYFQNEAQLEKSRLLSDRFSAERPKGSFSTLEIQRTEQGDSAMYLCASSLPGQGRYEQYFGPGTRLTVT.

This clone showed up just once. The chain recombines TRBV4-3 with TRBJ2-3, with 8 bases fitting TRBD2. The CDR3 loop spans 15 amino acids. Germline-derived CDR1 and CDR2 are LGHNA and YSLEER. Unmatched junction bases numbered 5, after V lost 4 bases and J lost 2 bases. CDR3 DNA: TGCGCCAGCAGCCCTATAGGACTAGCCACAGATACGCAGTATTTT. Encoded protein: CASSPIGLATDTQYF.

This clone came up a few times. J is TRBJ2-5 and V is TRBV5-5, with no clear D. The end of the DNA is better explained by TRBJ2-7, so the J call may be wrong. In germline, CDR1 is SGHKS, CDR2 YYEKEE (reference sequence). The CDR3 extends over 14 amino acids. The CDR3 DNA reads TGTGCCAGCAGCTTGGCATCCCTTTCCTACGAGCAGTACTTC. It is translated as CASSLASLSYEQYF.

The rearrangement links TRBV28 to TRBJ2-3; the D gene is possibly TRBD2 (6 bases). The CDR3 runs to 13 residues. Germline CDR1 reads MDHEN; CDR2 reads SYDVKM. V shed 8 bases and J shed 2 bases, with 11 bases lying between them. The CDR3 here is CASGTQPTDTQYF. In nucleotides, the CDR3 is TGTGCCAGCGGGACTCAGCCCACAGATACGCAGTATTTT.

Concerning this clone itself: The junction and the germline gene differ at one end; a read error may be behind it. The V call is TRBV11-2, the J call TRBJ2-7; D is perhaps TRBD1 (6 bases). Germline-derived CDR1 and CDR2 are SGHAT and FQNNGV. CDR3 length: 16 residues. CDR3 nucleotide sequence: TGTGCCAGCAGCTCTCTAGGTGTAGGGGGTTTCTACGAGCAGTGCTTC. Its translation is CASSSLGVGGFYEQCF.

This clone was detected only a few times. V usage is TRBV7-8 and J usage is TRBJ1-1; 7 bases map to TRBD1. The CDR3 totals 15 residues. After removal of 3 bases from V and 3 bases from J, the junction contained 7 bases not matched to a gene. Germline V gene sequence: CDR1 SGHVS, CDR2 FQNEAQ. This chain's CDR3 is CASSFLRDRYTEAFF. The CDR3 region has the DNA TGTGCCAGCAGCTTTCTCCGGGACAGATACACTGAAGCTTTCTTT.

V is TRBV28 and J is TRBJ1-4, with D maybe TRBD1 (6 bases). V shed 1 base and J shed 3 bases, with 21 bases lying between them. The germline CDR1 and CDR2 sequences are MDHEN and SYDVKM. CDR3 length: 19 amino acids. The CDR3 DNA reads TGTGCCAGCAGTTTATCCCCTGCCAACAGGGCCCCAGCTAATGAAAAACTGTTTTTT. Residues: CASSLSPANRAPANEKLFF.

The chain has TRBV10-2 and TRBJ2-7; D might be TRBD1 (5 bases). V shed 7 bases and J shed 1 base, with 8 bases lying between them. This CDR3 comprises 12 residues. Per the germline V gene, CDR1 is WSHSY and CDR2 is SAAADI. The CDR3 coding sequence is TGCGCCAGCACAGACAGATCCTACGAGCAGTACTTC. The encoded protein is CASTDRSYEQYF.